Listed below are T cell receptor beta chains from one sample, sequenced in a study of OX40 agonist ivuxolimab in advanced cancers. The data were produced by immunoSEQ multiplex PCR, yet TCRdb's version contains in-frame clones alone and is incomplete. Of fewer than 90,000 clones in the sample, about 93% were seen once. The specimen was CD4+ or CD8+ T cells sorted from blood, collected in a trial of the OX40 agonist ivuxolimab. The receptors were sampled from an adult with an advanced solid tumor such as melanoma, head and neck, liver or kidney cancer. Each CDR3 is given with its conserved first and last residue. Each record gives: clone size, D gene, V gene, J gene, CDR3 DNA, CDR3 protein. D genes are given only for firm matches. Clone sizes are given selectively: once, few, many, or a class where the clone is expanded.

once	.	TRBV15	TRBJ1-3	TGTGCCACCAGCAGAGACAGGGCGGACACCATATATTTT	CATSRDRADTIYF
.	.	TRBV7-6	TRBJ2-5	TGTGCCAGCAGCCCCCCATCTGCTTTCCCTGGGGAGACCCAGTACTTC	CASSPPSAFPGETQYF
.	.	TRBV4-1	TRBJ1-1	TGCGCCAGCAGCCAAGCGGACAGATTGAACACTGAAGCTTTCTTT	CASSQADRLNTEAFF
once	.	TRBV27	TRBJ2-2	TGTGCCAGCAGTTTAATGGGGAGCCCGACCACCGGGGAGCTGTTTTTT	CASSLMGSPTTGELFF
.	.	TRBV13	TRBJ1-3	TGTGCCAGCAGTAGGGGGACCTCTGGAAACACCATATATTTT	CASSRGTSGNTIYF
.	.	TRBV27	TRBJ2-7	TGTGCCAGCAGCGGGGGCCCTTACGAGCAGTACTTC	CASSGGPYEQYF
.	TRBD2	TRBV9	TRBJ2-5	TGTGCCAGCAGCGTAGAAGTAGCGGGAGGACAAGAGACCCAGTACTTC	CASSVEVAGGQETQYF
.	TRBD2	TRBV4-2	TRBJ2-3	TGTGCCAGCAGCCATATCGAGGGATCCCTAGCGGGATGGAGCACAGATACGCAGTATTTT	CASSHIEGSLAGWSTDTQYF
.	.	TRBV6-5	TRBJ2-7	TGTGCCAGCAGTGAAACGGGGACATACGAGCAAGGTTACTTC	CASSETGTYEQGYF
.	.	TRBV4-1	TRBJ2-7	TGCGCCAGCAGCAAACCGGGCGACGAGCAGTACTTC	CASSKPGDEQYF
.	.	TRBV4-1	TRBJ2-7	TGCGCCAGCAGCCAAGACCACAGCTGGGGCTACGAGCAGTACTTC	CASSQDHSWGYEQYF
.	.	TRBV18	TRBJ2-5	TGTGCCAGCTCCCCCCGGGAGAAAGGGACCCAGTACTTC	CASSPREKGTQYF
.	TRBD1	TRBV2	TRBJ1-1	TGTGCCAGCAGTTGGGACAGGAACACTGAAGCTTTCTTT	CASSWDRNTEAFF
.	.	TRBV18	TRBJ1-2	TGTGCCAGCTCACACCAGGGGTTAAATGGCTACACCTTC	CASSHQGLNGYTF
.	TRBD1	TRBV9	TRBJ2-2	TGTGCCAGCAGCGCACCGGGACAGATGAACACCGGGGAGCTGTTTTTT	CASSAPGQMNTGELFF
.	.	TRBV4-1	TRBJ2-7	TGCGCCAGCAGCTCCTACTACGAGCAGTACTTC	CASSSYYEQYF
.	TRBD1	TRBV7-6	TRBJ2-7	TGTGCCAGCAGCTTAGATTGGGACAGGGCCTACGAGCAGTACTTC	CASSLDWDRAYEQYF
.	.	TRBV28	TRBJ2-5	TGTGCCAGCAGCAGCAACAGGGCCCTGTTACGTGAGACCCAGTACTTC	CASSSNRALLRETQYF
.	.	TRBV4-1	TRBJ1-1	TGCGCCAGCAGCCAATCCAACAGTGAAGAAGCTTTCTTT	CASSQSNSEEAFF
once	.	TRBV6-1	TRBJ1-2	TGTGCCAGCAGTGAAGCGGTCTTCTGGGCCATCGGGCATGGCTACACCTTC	CASSEAVFWAIGHGYTF
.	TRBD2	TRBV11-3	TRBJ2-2	TGTGCCAGCAGCTCTGATAGCGGGACGAGCACCGGGGAGCTGTTTTTT	CASSSDSGTSTGELFF
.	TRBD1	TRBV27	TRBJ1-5	TGTGCCAGCAGTCCCCTGGGGACAGGGGGCCCCCAGCCCCAGCATTTT	CASSPLGTGGPQPQHF